This is a list of T cell receptor beta chains from one sample in a study of shared clonotypes between healthy human individuals. The assay was immunoSEQ multiplex PCR, and TCRdb's table has in-frame clones only and misses some. Counted here are a few million clones, around 95% occurring once; the ten biggest clones make up roughly 0.13%. The sample was naive CD4+ T cells sorted from blood. The receptors originated from a man in his late teens or twenties in good health. The CDR3 runs from the conserved cysteine through the conserved F or W. Fields, in order: D gene, V gene, clone size, J gene, CDR3 DNA, CDR3 protein. D genes are given only for firm matches. Part of the rows lack a size; the others show once, few, many or a class for expanded clones.

>TRBD1|TRBV19|NA|TRBJ1-2
TGTGCCAGTAGTAAGGGGGCAGGCTATGGCTACACCTTC
CASSKGAGYGYTF
>NA|TRBV10-3|NA|TRBJ1-2
TGTGCCATCAGTGATGGAGTTGGTGAGAACTATGGCTACACCTTC
CAISDGVGENYGYTF
>TRBD2|TRBV2|NA|TRBJ2-7
TGTGCCAGCAGTGTTGGCTCGGCGGGGGGTGAGCAGTACTTC
CASSVGSAGGEQYF
>NA|TRBV18|NA|TRBJ2-7
TGTGCCAGCTCATCTAGCTCCTACGAGCAGTACTTC
CASSSSSYEQYF
>TRBD2|TRBV9|NA|TRBJ2-7
TGTGCCAGCAGCTCAAAAGCGGGAGGGCCCTACGAGCAGTACTTC
CASSSKAGGPYEQYF
>TRBD2|TRBV5-1|once|TRBJ2-7
TGCGCCAGCAGCTTGGCAGAGGGAGGGGTCCACGAGCAGTACTTC
CASSLAEGGVHEQYF
>NA|TRBV19|once|TRBJ2-5
TGTGCCAGTAGTATGGGGACGTTGGAGACCCAGTACTTC
CASSMGTLETQYF
>NA|TRBV7-3|NA|TRBJ2-3
TGTGCCAGCAAGGACAGCCCTAGCACAGATACGCAGTATTTT
CASKDSPSTDTQYF
>NA|TRBV5-1|NA|TRBJ1-5
TGCGCCAGCATCATAGCACACTCGAGTGGATCGGAGCCCCAGCATTTT
CASIIAHSSGSEPQHF
>NA|TRBV19|few|TRBJ1-5
TGTGCCAGTACCATAAGCACAGTATATAGCAATCAGCCCCAGCATTTT
CASTISTVYSNQPQHF
>NA|TRBV5-1|NA|TRBJ1-1
TGCGCCAGCAGCTTGGTGGGGCCCACTGAAGCTTTCTTT
CASSLVGPTEAFF
>NA|TRBV29-1|NA|TRBJ1-4
TGCAGCGTTGGGGGGACTAATGAAAAACTGTTTTTT
CSVGGTNEKLFF
>NA|TRBV19|NA|TRBJ1-1
TGTGCCAGTATCCAGGGAGGGGGAACTGAAGCTTTCTTT
CASIQGGGTEAFF
>TRBD1|TRBV7-2|NA|TRBJ2-7
TGTGCCAGCAGCCTATCCTCCGGGACAGCTTCCTACGAGCAGTACTTC
CASSLSSGTASYEQYF
>NA|TRBV25-1|NA|TRBJ2-5
TGTGCCAGCAGTCGAGGGGGTCCTGGGCAAGAGACCCAGTACTTC
CASSRGGPGQETQYF
>NA|TRBV14|once|TRBJ1-1
TGTGCCAGCAGCCGCAGAGGGGACACTGAAGCTTTCTTT
CASSRRGDTEAFF
>TRBD1|TRBV7-8|NA|TRBJ2-5
TGTGCCAGCAGCTTGAGAGAGGGGGCAGTGGGAGAGACCCAGTACTTC
CASSLREGAVGETQYF
>TRBD1|TRBV10-3|NA|TRBJ1-6
TGTGCCATCAGTGCCCTGGGGACAGGCAAATCACCCCTCCACTTT
CAISALGTGKSPLHF
>NA|TRBV5-6|NA|TRBJ2-2
TGTGCCAGCAGCGAAGGGGACACCGGGGAGCTGTTTTTT
CASSEGDTGELFF
>NA|TRBV6-5|once|TRBJ2-7
TGTGCCAGCAGTTACGGGGACCGCGCCTACGAGCAGTACTTC
CASSYGDRAYEQYF
>NA|TRBV29-1|NA|TRBJ2-1
TGCAGCGTTGTCACCCCGTCCTACAATGAGCAGTTCTTC
CSVVTPSYNEQFF
>NA|TRBV2|NA|TRBJ1-3
TGTGCCAGCACGTTCAACGGCAGGGCCTCTGGAAACACCATATATTTT
CASTFNGRASGNTIYF
>TRBD1|TRBV6-5|NA|TRBJ2-7
TGTGCCAGCAGTCGACAGGGTACGTACGAGCAGTACTTC
CASSRQGTYEQYF
>TRBD1|TRBV5-4|NA|TRBJ1-2
TGTGCCAGCAGCTCAGACAGGGGGAGCGGCTATGGCTACACCTTC
CASSSDRGSGYGYTF
>TRBD2|TRBV4-2|NA|TRBJ2-2
TGTGCCAGCAGCCAAGCCCAAGGCTCAAGCGGGGGGGCGGGCACCGGGGAGCTGTTTTTT
CASSQAQGSSGGAGTGELFF